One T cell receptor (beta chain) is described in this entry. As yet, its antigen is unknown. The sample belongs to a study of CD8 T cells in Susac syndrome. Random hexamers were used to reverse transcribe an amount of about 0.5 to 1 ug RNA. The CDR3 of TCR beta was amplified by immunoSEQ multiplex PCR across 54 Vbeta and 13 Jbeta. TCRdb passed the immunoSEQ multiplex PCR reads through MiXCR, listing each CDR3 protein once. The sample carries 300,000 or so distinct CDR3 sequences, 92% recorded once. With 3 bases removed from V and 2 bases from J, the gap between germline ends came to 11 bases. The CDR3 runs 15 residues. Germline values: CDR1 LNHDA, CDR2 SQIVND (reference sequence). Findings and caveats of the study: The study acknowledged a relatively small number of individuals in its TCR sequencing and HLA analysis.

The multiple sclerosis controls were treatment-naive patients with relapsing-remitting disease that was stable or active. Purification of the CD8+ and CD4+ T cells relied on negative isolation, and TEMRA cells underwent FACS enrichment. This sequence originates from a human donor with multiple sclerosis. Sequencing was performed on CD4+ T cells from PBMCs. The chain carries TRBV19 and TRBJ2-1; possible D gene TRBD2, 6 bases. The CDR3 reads CASSIGTPAYNEQFF. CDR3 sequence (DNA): TGTGCCAGTAGTATTGGGACTCCAGCCTACAATGAGCAGTTCTTC.